The 20 T cell receptor beta chains below were found in one sample sequenced in a study of siplizumab effects on memory and regulatory T cells. These receptors lack a known antigen. Profiled with immunoSEQ multiplex PCR; TCRdb holds only in-frame clones, not every one. The top ten clones hold roughly 10% of a sample with approximately 9,700 clones, about 46% of them seen once. Researchers maintained the mixed lymphocyte reaction cells in coculture at 37°C for six to seven days. The sequencing sample was made of CFSE-low (dividing) CD8+ T cells sorted from an allogeneic mixed lymphocyte reaction. Receptors were obtained from a human donor in good health; the cells came from an allogeneic mixed lymphocyte reaction.

V usage is TRBV7-7 and J usage is TRBJ2-7; 9 positions agree with TRBD1. CDR1 is SSHAT and CDR2 is FNYEAQ in the germline V gene (reference sequence). V lost 5 bases to trimming and J lost 2 bases; unmatched junction nucleotides: 7. The CDR3 extends over 15 amino acids. This CDR3 is CASSPAGTGTYEQYF. The CDR3 DNA reads TGTGCCAGCAGCCCAGCCGGGACAGGGACCTACGAGCAGTACTTC.

This chain connects TRBV5-4 to TRBJ2-1; the D gene is possibly TRBD2 (6 bases). Germline CDR1 and CDR2: SGHNT and YYREEE (reference sequence). Deletions cut 4 bases from V and 9 bases from J, with 11 bases between. CDR3 size: 12 residues. CDR3 loop: CASSPRGSEQFF. CDR3 coding DNA: TGTGCCAGCAGCCCACGGGGGTCTGAGCAGTTCTTC.

The chain couples TRBV7-9 to TRBJ2-7; 9 bases map to TRBD1. With 2 bases clipped from V and 5 bases from J, the junction kept 10 bases outside the gene matches. There are 16 residues in the CDR3. Germline CDR1 is SEHNR and CDR2 is FQNEAQ (reference sequence). In DNA, the CDR3 is TGTGCCAGCAGCTTACCCCGGGACAGGGAACTTAACGAGCAGTACTTC. Translated, it gives CASSLPRDRELNEQYF. Using reference TRBV7-9 and TRBJ2-7 for the parts outside the CDR3, the full variable domain is DTGVSQNPRHKITKRGQNVTFRCDPISEHNRLYWYRQTLGQGPEFLTYFQNEAQLEKSRLLSDRFSAERPKGSFSTLEIQRTEQGDSAMYLCASSLPRDRELNEQYFGPGTRLTVT.

This clone has more than one count but fewer than ten. The CDR3 loop is CASSQAPRVGETEAFF. The CDR3 DNA follows: TGTGCCAGCAGCCAAGCCCCCCGGGTAGGGGAGACTGAAGCTTTCTTT. V and J are TRBV4-2 and TRBJ1-1; D is possibly TRBD1 (5 bases). Trimming removed 1 base at V and 5 bases at J, with 17 bases between. The germline V gene encodes CDR1 LGHNA and CDR2 YNFKEQ. The CDR3 consists of 16 residues.

J is TRBJ1-1 and V is TRBV6-5; no clear D. The V end lost 5 bases, the J end lost 6 bases, and 16 bases lay between the germline ends. From germline, CDR1 is MNHEY and CDR2 SVGAGI. The CDR3 runs 14 residues. The CDR3 loop reads CASSQPGATSEAFF. The CDR3 bases are TGTGCCAGCAGTCAACCGGGAGCCACCTCTGAAGCTTTCTTT.

Sample share makes this clone medium-sized (0.01 to 0.1%). The chain employs TRBV13 and TRBJ1-2; 7 bases map to TRBD1. The V and J ends lost 1 base and 7 bases, in that order; junction bases with no gene match: 9. This CDR3 is 15 amino acids long. CDR1 and CDR2 from the germline V gene are PRHDT and FYEKMQ (reference sequence). CDR3 protein: CASSLAGDREGGYTF. The CDR3 region has the DNA TGTGCCAGCAGCTTAGCGGGTGACAGGGAGGGTGGCTACACCTTC. The full variable domain, in which reference TRBV13 and TRBJ1-2 provide the parts outside the CDR3, is AAGVIQSPRHLIKEKRETATLKCYPIPRHDTVYWYQQGPGQDPQFLISFYEKMQSDKGSIPDRFSAQQFSDYHSELNMSSLELGDSALYFCASSLAGDREGGYTFGSGTRLTVV.

In its sample, this clone was seen a few times. J is TRBJ2-5 and V is TRBV4-1; 8 positions agree with TRBD1. V was clipped by 4 bases and J by 2 bases; unmatched bases: 6. Germline V CDR1 and CDR2: MGHRA, YSYEKL. There are 15 residues in the CDR3. CDR3 in DNA: TGCGCCAGCAGCCGCTCCAGGGGGCTGCAAGAGACCCAGTACTTC. Its protein product is CASSRSRGLQETQYF.

This clone was counted ten times or more. The chain employs TRBV5-4 and TRBJ2-3; no definite D call. Germline-derived CDR1 and CDR2 are SGHNT and YYREEE (reference sequence). This CDR3 comprises 16 residues. Trimming took off 1 base at V and 4 bases at J, with 16 bases between the two ends. Here the CDR3 reads CASSLYADEPADTQYF. DNA of the CDR3: TGTGCCAGCAGCTTGTATGCCGATGAGCCGGCAGATACGCAGTATTTT. Looking up the rest from reference TRBV5-4 and TRBJ2-3 gives the full variable domain: ETGVTQSPTHLIKTRGQQVTLRCSSQSGHNTVSWYQQALGQGPQFIFQYYREEENGRGNFPPRFSGLQFPNYSSELNVNALELDDSALYLCASSLYADEPADTQYFGPGTRLTVL.

This clone was seen a few times. The rearrangement joins TRBV7-9 to TRBJ2-4; TRBD2 matches 9 bases. J was trimmed by 5 bases and V by 2 bases; bases with no gene match: 1. CDR1 SEHNR and CDR2 FQNEAQ come from the germline V gene (reference sequence). CDR3 length: 14 residues. The CDR3 is CASSLRLAENIQYF. The DNA of the CDR3 is TGTGCCAGCAGCTTAAGACTAGCGGAAAACATTCAGTACTTC.

The chain has TRBV6-1 and TRBJ1-2, with TRBD1 as a possible D gene (5 bases). The CDR3 extends over 15 amino acids. V lost 1 base to trimming and J lost 6 bases, with 15 bases between them. Germline V CDR1 and CDR2: MNHNS, SASEGT. In DNA form, the CDR3 reads TGTGCCAGCAGTGAAGATTGGCAGGGCGGGAATGGCTACACCTTC. Its protein product is CASSEDWQGGNGYTF.

V usage is TRBV6-5 and J usage is TRBJ2-1; D possibly matches TRBD1 or TRBD2 (6 bases each). Germline lookup yields CDR1 MNHEY and CDR2 SVGAGI. The CDR3 is 14 amino acids. V was trimmed by 5 bases and J by 6 bases, leaving 14 bases between them. CDR3 protein: CASSHRGGPNEQFF. CDR3 DNA sequence: TGTGCCAGCAGTCATAGAGGGGGGCCCAATGAGCAGTTCTTC.

The V gene is TRBV5-1, the J gene TRBJ2-1; the D gene is possibly TRBD2 (6 bases). Trimming pared 7 bases from V and 1 base from J, leaving 15 bases between. CDR1 and CDR2 (germline): SGHRS, YFSETQ. CDR3 length: 15 amino acids. CDR3 DNA sequence: TGCGCCAGCGGTCCCGGGGGTACGTCCTACAATGAGCAGTTCTTC. Its protein product is CASGPGGTSYNEQFF.

The J gene is TRBJ1-1, the V gene TRBV19; 7 bases agree with TRBD1. V shed 6 bases, J shed 8 bases, and the junction held 6 bases outside the gene matches. This CDR3 contains 12 residues. Germline V gene data show CDR1 as LNHDA and CDR2 as SQIVND (reference sequence). CDR3 amino acids: CASSISGGEAFF. DNA of the CDR3: TGTGCCAGTAGCATATCAGGGGGGGAAGCTTTCTTT.

This chain connects TRBV7-8 to TRBJ2-1; TRBD1 matches 8 bases. The germline gives CDR1 SGHVS, CDR2 FQNEAQ. Trimming at V came to 5 bases and at J to 1 base, leaving 1 base not matched to a gene. This CDR3 region has 14 residues. CDR3 in amino acids: CASSTGGSYNEQFF. The CDR3 region has the DNA TGTGCCAGCAGCACAGGGGGGTCCTACAATGAGCAGTTCTTC.

The chain employs TRBV14 and TRBJ1-1; no clear D. V lost 0 bases and J 1 base, leaving 21 bases between the germline ends. Germline loops: CDR1 SGHDN, CDR2 FVKESK. CDR3 length equals 19 residues. The CDR3 DNA reads as TGTGCCAGCAGCCAAGATAGTCGGATCCCAAGGGTGAGGAACACTGAAGCTTTCTTT. It is translated as CASSQDSRIPRVRNTEAFF.

The chain combines TRBV4-1 with TRBJ2-3; D ambiguous. Germline V gives CDR1 MGHRA, CDR2 YSYEKL. This CDR3 is built from 13 residues. V was shortened by 0 bases and J by 4 bases, with 5 bases between the two germline ends. CDR3 nucleotide sequence: TGCGCCAGCAGCCAAGATTGGTCAGATACGCAGTATTTT. Residues: CASSQDWSDTQYF.

The chain combines TRBV5-6 with TRBJ2-7; possible D gene TRBD1, 7 bases. Germline V gene sequence: CDR1 SGHDT, CDR2 YYEEEE. This CDR3 region has 15 residues. V was trimmed by 1 base and J by 7 bases, leaving 18 bases between them. The CDR3 loop is CASSLKDRTTGEQYF. CDR3 DNA sequence: TGTGCCAGCAGCTTGAAGGACAGGACTACAGGTGAGCAGTACTTC.

By proportion, this clone is medium-sized (0.01 to 0.1%). The chain uses TRBV4-1 and TRBJ1-5; no reliable D call. The CDR3 contains 13 residues. CDR1 is MGHRA, CDR2 YSYEKL, per germline. Trimming cost V 4 bases and J 4 bases, with 8 bases left between them. CDR3 region: CASSLAPNQPQHF. In DNA, the CDR3 is TGCGCCAGCAGCCTGGCACCGAATCAGCCCCAGCATTTT.

The gene calls are TRBV6-5 and TRBJ2-7; no clear D gene. The germline CDR1 and CDR2 sequences are MNHEY and SVGAGI. The CDR3 covers 13 residues. Trimming pared 6 bases from V and 3 bases from J, leaving 12 bases between. The CDR3 DNA sequence: TGTGCCAGCAGCCCATCCGCGAGCTACGAGCAGTACTTC. This codes for CASSPSASYEQYF.

The chain is built from TRBV5-1 and TRBJ1-1, with D perhaps matching TRBD1 (5 bases). V lost 4 bases to trimming and J lost 6 bases, with 13 bases between them. Germline loops: CDR1 SGHRS, CDR2 YFSETQ. The CDR3 totals 13 residues. DNA for the CDR3: TGCGCCAGCAGCCTAGCTGGGGCACCTGAAGCTTTCTTT. This encodes CASSLAGAPEAFF.